Presented here are 6 T cell receptor beta chains from one specimen sequenced in a study of shared clonotypes between healthy human individuals. Assay: immunoSEQ multiplex PCR; the TCRdb copy retains only in-frame clones and omits some. In the table there are some 2,500,000 clones, 92% of which are singletons. The sequenced sample consisted of naive CD4+ T cells from PBMCs. Regarding subset: CD45RA+ positively selected. The receptors come from a man younger than 35 in good health. Some clones in this sample may be carry-over from other donors' samples.

V and J are TRBV6-1 and TRBJ1-2, with unresolved D. Germline V gene lookup returns CDR1 MNHNS and CDR2 SASEGT. CDR3 length: 14 amino acids. V gave up 8 bases and J gave up 0 bases, with 13 bases separating them. The CDR3 is CASVSGGANYGYTF. In DNA, the CDR3 is TGTGCCAGCGTTTCAGGCGGTGCTAACTATGGCTACACCTTC.

The chain carries TRBV15 and TRBJ2-1; 12 positions agree with TRBD2. The germline V gene has CDR1 LNHNV and CDR2 YYDKDF (reference sequence). This CDR3 has 17 amino acids. The J segment lost 12 bases and the V segment lost 0 bases, leaving 12 bases of the junction unmatched. CDR3 nucleotide sequence: TGTGCCACCAGCAGAGAAAGGGGTCGGACTAGCGGGGTTGGGCAGTTCTTC. As protein: CATSRERGRTSGVGQFF.

In the case of this clone: At one end the junction does not follow the germline gene, possibly because of a read error. The chain couples TRBV13 to TRBJ2-7, with 8 bases aligning to TRBD2. This CDR3 spans 14 amino acids. The germline V gene encodes CDR1 PRHDT and CDR2 FYEKMQ (reference sequence). The CDR3, as DNA: TGTGCCAGCAGATTAGCGGGAAGCTCCTACGAGCAGTACTTC. It codes for CASRLAGSSYEQYF. The complete variable domain, with remaining parts taken from reference TRBV13 and TRBJ2-7, reads AAGVIQSPRHLIKEKRETATLKCYPIPRHDTVYWYQQGPGQDPQFLISFYEKMQSDKGSIPDRFSAQQFSDYHSELNMSSLELGDSALYFCASRLAGSSYEQYFGPGTRLTVT.

The rearrangement uses TRBV7-2 and TRBJ2-5, with D perhaps TRBD2 (6 bases). V gave up 1 base and J gave up 2 bases, with 11 bases separating them. Germline V gives CDR1 SGHTA, CDR2 FQGNSA. This CDR3 has 15 residues. The CDR3 coding sequence is TGTGCCAGCAGCTTAGGGAGGGCAGGGCAAGAGACCCAGTACTTC. This sequence encodes CASSLGRAGQETQYF.

This clone has a handful of counts. The chain combines TRBV19 with TRBJ1-2; 8 bases fit TRBD1. The CDR3 has 15 residues. Germline trimming cut 6 bases from V and 4 bases from J; bases unmatched to any gene: 10. The germline CDR1 and CDR2 sequences are LNHDA and SQIVND (reference sequence). The CDR3 reads CASRDPGQAVYGYTF. The CDR3 bases are TGTGCCAGTAGAGATCCGGGACAGGCTGTCTATGGCTACACCTTC.

The chain recombines TRBV2 with TRBJ2-3; D may be TRBD2 (5 bases). The CDR3 loop spans 14 amino acids. The germline V gene encodes CDR1 SNHLY and CDR2 FYNNEI. Trimming took 8 bases from V and 1 from J, leaving 13 bases between them. CDR3 nucleotide sequence: TGTGCCAGCGGGAGTCGGTGGGGCACAGATACGCAGTATTTT. Translation gives CASGSRWGTDTQYF.